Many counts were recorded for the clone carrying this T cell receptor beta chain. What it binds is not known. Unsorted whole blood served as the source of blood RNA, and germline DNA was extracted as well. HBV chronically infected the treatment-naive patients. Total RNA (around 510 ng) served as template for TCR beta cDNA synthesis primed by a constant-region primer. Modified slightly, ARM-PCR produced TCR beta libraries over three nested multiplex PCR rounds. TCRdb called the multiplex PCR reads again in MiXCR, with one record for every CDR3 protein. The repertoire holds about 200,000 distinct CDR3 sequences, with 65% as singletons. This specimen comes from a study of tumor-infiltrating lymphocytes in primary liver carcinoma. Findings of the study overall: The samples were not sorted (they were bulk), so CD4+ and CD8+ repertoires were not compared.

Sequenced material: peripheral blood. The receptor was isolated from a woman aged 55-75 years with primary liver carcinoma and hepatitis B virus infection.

This chain's CDR3 is CASSLVSLGRVDSGANVLTF. The CDR3 bases are TGTGCCAGCAGCTTAGTGTCGCTGGGCAGGGTAGACTCTGGGGCCAACGTCCTGACTTTC. V is TRBV11-2 and J is TRBJ2-6, with D tentatively TRBD1 (5 bases). Per germline, CDR1 SGHAT and CDR2 FQNNGV. The CDR3 sequence is 20 residues long. V lost 1 base to trimming and J lost 0 bases, with 19 bases between them.